These 16 T cell receptor beta chains originate from one sample sequenced in a study of early T cells in non-severe SARS-CoV-2 infection. TCRdb independently ran MiXCR on the 5' RACE reads; one entry per CDR3 protein. Here the sample spans 60,000 or so distinct CDR3 sequences, under 9% being singletons. Source: whole blood, taken at baseline. These receptors originate from an adult who was a healthcare worker with PCR-confirmed SARS-CoV-2 infection or an uninfected control (not recorded which).

This clonotype showed up many times. V is TRBV7-6 and J is TRBJ2-7; D gene unclear. The CDR3 has 13 amino acids. The V and J ends lost 8 bases and 4 bases respectively, with 15 bases between them. Per the germline V gene, CDR1 is SGHVS and CDR2 is FNYEAQ. CDR3 loop: CASAQPPAYEQYF. DNA for the CDR3: TGTGCCAGCGCCCAGCCTCCGGCTTACGAGCAGTACTTC.

This clonotype has ten or more counts. This chain links TRBV5-1 with TRBJ2-4; 7 positions agree with TRBD1. Germline V lookup: CDR1 SGHRS, CDR2 YFSETQ. J was trimmed by 9 bases and V by 4 bases; bases with no gene match: 4. The CDR3 spans 12 residues. CDR3 sequence reads: CASSPDRRIQYF. The CDR3 coding sequence is TGCGCCAGCAGCCCGGACAGGCGCATTCAGTACTTC.

This clonotype appeared a few times. V and J are TRBV2 and TRBJ2-3, with 7 bases aligning to TRBD2. Germline V lookup: CDR1 SNHLY, CDR2 FYNNEI. Trimming removed 1 base from V and 7 bases from J; junction bases left unmatched: 5. This CDR3 is built from 14 residues. CDR3 in DNA: TGTGCCAGCAGTGAAGATCCTAGCGGACATACGCAGTATTTT. It encodes CASSEDPSGHTQYF.

This clonotype appeared a few times. This chain connects TRBV11-3 to TRBJ1-1; unclear D gene. Germline V gene sequence: CDR1 SGHNT, CDR2 YENEEA. Trimming pared 1 base from V and 1 base from J, leaving 10 bases between. The CDR3 has 15 residues. The CDR3 bases are TGTGCCAGCAGCTTAGGGCCGCTCGAGAACACTGAAGCTTTCTTT. It is translated as CASSLGPLENTEAFF.

There are a few counts of this clonotype. The chain employs TRBV7-2 and TRBJ2-3; possibly TRBD1 or TRBD2 for D (5 bases each). Between the trimmed V and J ends, which lost 5 bases and 2 bases, there was a span of 14 bases. Germline V gives CDR1 SGHTA, CDR2 FQGNSA. There are 15 residues in the CDR3. This CDR3 is CASSPSPGPTDTQYF. CDR3 nucleotides: TGTGCCAGCAGCCCCTCGCCGGGGCCCACAGATACGCAGTATTTT.

This clonotype was seen a few times. The chain combines TRBV27 with TRBJ2-5, with D uncertain. V was shortened by 6 bases and J by 5 bases, with 13 bases between the two germline ends. This CDR3 region has 13 residues. Germline CDR1 reads MNHEY; CDR2 reads SMNVEV (reference sequence). The CDR3 loop is CASSVDFQETQYF. The CDR3 DNA is TGTGCCAGCAGCGTTGACTTCCAGGAGACCCAGTACTTC.

This clonotype was detected only a few times. This rearrangement joins TRBV6-2 or TRBV6-3 to TRBJ1-1, with TRBD1 matching 9 bases. CDR3 size: 12 residues. With 5 bases clipped from V and 6 bases from J, the junction kept 1 base outside the gene matches. CDR1 MNHEY and CDR2 SVGEGT come from the germline V gene. The CDR3 region has the DNA TGTGCCAGCAGTCGACAGGGGGCTGAAGCTTTCTTT. Its translation is CASSRQGAEAFF.

This clonotype was observed many times. The rearrangement uses TRBV7-8 and TRBJ2-2, with TRBD2 matching over 9 bases. Per germline, CDR1 SGHVS and CDR2 FQNEAQ. V lost 0 bases and J lost 4; bases outside the gene matches: 6. The CDR3 contains 17 residues. CDR3 DNA: TGTGCCAGCAGCTTAGCGCTAGCGGGGTCGGGCACCGGGGAGCTGTTTTTT. The encoded protein is CASSLALAGSGTGELFF.

This clonotype was seen at least ten times. The chain has TRBV10-3 and TRBJ2-3; D unresolved. CDR1 and CDR2 from the germline V gene are ENHRY and SYGVKD. The CDR3 has 13 amino acids. The germline V and J ends were trimmed by 5 bases and 6 bases, with 12 bases remaining between them. The CDR3 protein is CAISPNLPDTQYF. The CDR3, as DNA: TGTGCCATCAGTCCGAACCTTCCTGATACGCAGTATTTT.

The table lists this clonotype with many counts. This chain connects TRBV5-4 to TRBJ1-1; 9 bases map to TRBD1. This CDR3 has 16 residues. Looked up from germline, CDR1 is SGHNT and CDR2 is YYREEE (reference sequence). V trimming: 4 bases; J trimming: 6 bases; junction bases outside the gene matches: 13. CDR3 in amino acids: CASSPRDRVLRSEAFF. The CDR3 DNA reads TGTGCCAGCAGCCCACGGGACAGGGTTTTGCGGTCTGAAGCTTTCTTT.

The chain uses TRBV12-3 or TRBV12-4 and TRBJ2-2; unclear D gene. The CDR3 extends over 11 amino acids. V was shortened by 5 bases and J by 7 bases, with 5 bases between the two germline ends. CDR3 nucleotides: TGTGCCAGCAGTACGTACGGGGAGCTGTTTTTT. Its translation: CASSTYGELFF.

There are a few counts of this clonotype. The chain couples TRBV19 to TRBJ1-6; the match to TRBD1 covers 8 bases. Per the germline V gene, CDR1 is LNHDA and CDR2 is SQIVND (reference sequence). J lost 10 bases, V lost 5 bases, and 7 bases had no gene match. The CDR3 length is 14 residues. DNA for the CDR3: TGTGCCAGTAGTCCTCGACAGGGGACCTCACCCCTCCACTTT. Its translation: CASSPRQGTSPLHF.

This clonotype was recorded many times. The rearrangement joins TRBV7-8 to TRBJ1-2, with 7 positions matching TRBD1. V lost 2 bases, J lost 1 base, and 4 bases stayed unmatched. Looked up from germline, CDR1 is SGHVS and CDR2 is FQNEAQ. The length of the CDR3 is 15 residues. CDR3 amino acids: CASSLTGARNYGYTF. CDR3 nucleotides: TGTGCCAGCAGCTTAACAGGGGCCCGTAACTATGGCTACACCTTC.

This clonotype was detected ten times or more. The chain's CDR3 is CASSSGLAGEQYF. The DNA for the CDR3 is TGTGCCAGCAGCTCGGGACTAGCGGGCGAGCAGTACTTC. The chain couples TRBV7-9 to TRBJ2-7; 12 nucleotides match TRBD2. V lost 4 bases and J lost 6; bases outside the gene matches: 1. This CDR3 region has 13 residues. Germline CDR1 reads SEHNR; CDR2 reads FQNEAQ (reference sequence). The full variable domain, completed using reference TRBV7-9 and TRBJ2-7, is DTGVSQNPRHKITKRGQNVTFRCDPISEHNRLYWYRQTLGQGPEFLTYFQNEAQLEKSRLLSDRFSAERPKGSFSTLEIQRTEQGDSAMYLCASSSGLAGEQYFGPGTRLTVT.

In this sample, this clonotype turned up a few times. The chain recombines TRBV30 with TRBJ1-3; D gene unclear. The V end was cut by 5 bases, the J end by 4 bases, with 15 bases between. CDR1 GTSNPN and CDR2 SVGIG come from the germline V gene (reference sequence). The CDR3 is 14 residues long. This chain's CDR3 is CAWDGGSYGNTIYF. The CDR3 nucleotides are TGTGCCTGGGACGGAGGGTCGTACGGAAACACCATATATTTT.

The CDR3 region has the DNA TGTGCCAGCAGTTTATCGGGCTACGAGCAGTACTTC. As protein: CASSLSGYEQYF. The chain combines TRBV12-3 or TRBV12-4 with TRBJ2-7; D remains unclear. CDR3 length: 12 amino acids. V gave up 2 bases and J gave up 3 bases, with 5 bases separating them.